These 30 T cell receptor beta chains share one sample of origin, sequenced in a study of shared clonotypes between healthy human individuals. Some clones are missing from TCRdb's copy, which holds only in-frame ones; the method was immunoSEQ multiplex PCR. The profile shows about 1 million clones, 75% of them singletons. Sequenced material: memory CD4+ T cells sorted from blood. Described subset: CD45RA-negative fraction. These TCRs come from a man between 18 and 35 years old in good health.

CDR3 sequence reads: CASSPPYNQPQHF. DNA of the CDR3: TGTGCCAGCAGCCCCCCATACAATCAGCCCCAGCATTTT. V is TRBV6-6 and J is TRBJ1-5, with no clear D. CDR3 length: 13 residues. V was shortened by 6 bases and J by 3 bases, with 9 bases between the two germline ends. The germline V gene has CDR1 MNHNY and CDR2 SVGAGI (reference sequence).

The CDR3: CASSSVEQDTQYF. The CDR3 coding sequence is TGTGCCAGCAGCTCCGTGGAACAAGATACGCAGTATTTT. The chain recombines TRBV5-6 with TRBJ2-3, with D unclear. The CDR3 loop spans 13 amino acids. Germline V lookup: CDR1 SGHDT, CDR2 YYEEEE. V lost 3 bases and J lost 5, with 10 bases in between.

The chain recombines TRBV6-5 with TRBJ2-7, with TRBD1 matching over 9 bases. The J segment lost 6 bases and the V segment lost 8 bases, leaving 5 bases of the junction unmatched. The germline CDR1 and CDR2 sequences are MNHEY and SVGAGI. There are 12 residues in the CDR3. The CDR3 coding sequence is TGTGCCAGCGGGACAGGGTCGGGCGAGCAGTACTTC. This gives the protein CASGTGSGEQYF.

CDR3 DNA sequence: TGTGCCAGCAGCCATCATGGTGCTAAGAACACTGAAGCTTTCTTT. This sequence encodes CASSHHGAKNTEAFF. The chain recombines TRBV14 with TRBJ1-1; D uncertain. Germline V gives CDR1 SGHDN, CDR2 FVKESK. Trimming took off 3 bases at V and 1 base at J, with 12 bases between the two ends. This CDR3 spans 15 amino acids.

The rearrangement uses TRBV14 and TRBJ2-5; no definite D call. V was trimmed by 1 base and J by 5 bases, leaving 8 bases between them. Germline V gene data show CDR1 as SGHDN and CDR2 as FVKESK. This CDR3 is built from 13 residues. CDR3 coding DNA: TGTGCCAGCAGCCAAGGGGGTCGGGAGACCCAGTACTTC. This gives the protein CASSQGGRETQYF.

Turning to this clone: A read error is possible here, since a much larger clone lies one base away. The chain couples TRBV7-8 to TRBJ1-1; 7 bases match TRBD1. This CDR3 region has 14 residues. Germline loops: CDR1 SGHVS, CDR2 FQNEAQ. V shed 5 bases and J 1 base; nucleotides not matched to a gene: 4. The CDR3 DNA follows: TGTGCCAGCAGCCGGAGACAGGGGAACACTGAAGCTTTCTTT. It encodes CASSRRQGNTEAFF.

In its sample, this clone was seen a few times. The J gene is TRBJ2-1, the V gene TRBV13; 14 bases fit TRBD2. Germline CDR1 reads PRHDT; CDR2 reads FYEKMQ (reference sequence). The CDR3 is made up of 17 amino acids. Unmatched junction bases numbered 12, after V lost 5 bases and J lost 9 bases. The CDR3, as DNA: TGTGCCAGCAGCCCCACTACTAGACTAGCGGGGGGGGCTGAGCAGTTCTTC. Amino acid sequence: CASSPTTRLAGGAEQFF.

The V gene is TRBV2, the J gene TRBJ2-4; 7 bases map to TRBD1. The V gene end was trimmed by 6 bases and the J gene end by 7 bases; junction bases not matched to a gene: 15. The germline gives CDR1 SNHLY, CDR2 FYNNEI. CDR3 size: 16 residues. The CDR3 reads CASSLQGIVGGNIQYF. In DNA form, the CDR3 reads TGTGCCAGCAGCCTACAGGGGATTGTGGGTGGGAACATTCAGTACTTC.

A word on this clone: The same CDR3 is also encoded by other DNA sequences in this sample. This chain uses TRBV7-9 with TRBJ2-7, with 9 positions matching TRBD1. CDR1 and CDR2 (germline): SEHNR, FQNEAQ (reference sequence). V was clipped by 3 bases and J by 7 bases; unmatched bases: 4. The CDR3 has 13 residues. This chain's CDR3 is CASSFGTGNEQYF. Here the CDR3 DNA reads TGTGCCAGCAGCTTCGGGACAGGGAATGAGCAGTACTTC. Filled out from reference TRBV7-9 and TRBJ2-7, the complete variable domain reads DTGVSQNPRHKITKRGQNVTFRCDPISEHNRLYWYRQTLGQGPEFLTYFQNEAQLEKSRLLSDRFSAERPKGSFSTLEIQRTEQGDSAMYLCASSFGTGNEQYFGPGTRLTVT.

Of note for this clone: This same CDR3 is encoded by further DNA sequences in the sample. DNA for the CDR3: TGTGCCAGTAGTCGGGACGGAAACTATGGCTACACCTTC. The encoded protein is CASSRDGNYGYTF. The rearrangement links TRBV19 to TRBJ1-2, with a tentative D call TRBD1 (5 bases). The CDR3 extends over 13 amino acids. Germline CDR1 LNHDA, CDR2 SQIVND (reference sequence). Trimming took 5 bases from V and 2 from J, leaving 9 bases between them. The whole variable domain, filled in from reference TRBV19 and TRBJ1-2, reads DGGITQSPKYLFRKEGQNVTLSCEQNLNHDAMYWYRQDPGQGLRLIYYSQIVNDFQKGDIAEGYSVSREKKESFPLTVTSAQKNPTAFYLCASSRDGNYGYTFGSGTRLTVV.

This clone was observed a few times. This chain uses TRBV6-5 with TRBJ1-2; D might be TRBD1 (5 bases). V shed 10 bases and J shed 4 bases, with 16 bases lying between them. The CDR3 extends over 13 amino acids. Germline loops: CDR1 MNHEY, CDR2 SVGAGI. Here the CDR3 DNA reads TGTGCCACCCAAGCGAGGGGAGGCTATGGCTACACCTTC. As protein: CATQARGGYGYTF.

A note on this clone: The same CDR3 can be traced to other DNA sequences in this sample. The chain has TRBV6-1 and TRBJ2-1, with 8 bases lining up with TRBD1. The V segment lost 1 base and the J segment 1 base; nucleotides outside the gene matches: 0. The CDR3 has 15 amino acids. Germline-derived CDR1 and CDR2 are MNHNS and SASEGT. The CDR3 DNA follows: TGTGCCAGCAGTGAAGACAGGGGGTCCTACAATGAGCAGTTCTTC. Translation gives CASSEDRGSYNEQFF.

V and J are TRBV5-4 and TRBJ2-7, with TRBD2 identical over 8 bases. In germline, CDR1 is SGHNT, CDR2 YYREEE (reference sequence). This CDR3 spans 15 amino acids. With V trimmed by 0 bases and J by 6 bases, 8 bases remained unmatched. CDR3 protein: CASSLGAGGPTEQYF. The CDR3 bases are TGTGCCAGCAGCTTGGGTGCGGGGGGCCCAACCGAGCAGTACTTC. Filled out from reference TRBV5-4 and TRBJ2-7, the complete variable domain reads ETGVTQSPTHLIKTRGQQVTLRCSSQSGHNTVSWYQQALGQGPQFIFQYYREEENGRGNFPPRFSGLQFPNYSSELNVNALELDDSALYLCASSLGAGGPTEQYFGPGTRLTVT.

The chain recombines TRBV30 with TRBJ1-6; D perhaps matches TRBD1 (5 bases). CDR1 is GTSNPN and CDR2 is SVGIG in the germline V gene (reference sequence). V lost 0 bases and J lost 7, with 13 bases in between. The CDR3 loop spans 15 amino acids. The CDR3 nucleotides are TGTGCCTGGAGTGTAATAGACAGCCTAAATTCACCCCTCCACTTT. Its translation: CAWSVIDSLNSPLHF.

This sequence joins TRBV19 and TRBJ1-1; a weak D match, TRBD1 (6 bases). Trimming cost V 3 bases and J 4 bases, with 12 bases left between them. Germline-derived CDR1 and CDR2 are LNHDA and SQIVND (reference sequence). The length of the CDR3 is 14 residues. CDR3 sequence: CASSIGGPLTEAFF. Here the CDR3 DNA reads TGTGCCAGTAGTATCGGGGGGCCGCTCACTGAAGCTTTCTTT.

The rearrangement links TRBV23-1 to TRBJ2-1; D unresolved. TRBV23-1 is noted as an ORF with a role that remains uncertain. The length of the CDR3 is 16 residues. V gave up 0 bases and J gave up 4 bases, with 13 bases separating them. The DNA of the CDR3 is TGCGCCAGCAGTCAATCAGGCAGACTTATTTACAATGAGCAGTTCTTC. It translates to CASSQSGRLIYNEQFF.

This chain connects TRBV7-3 to TRBJ1-5; D remains unclear. Trimming stripped 0 bases from V and 2 bases from J, with 17 bases between. The CDR3 loop spans 18 amino acids. Germline CDR1 and CDR2: SGHTA and FQGTGA. The CDR3 here is CASSLTRTSQAGNQPQHF. The CDR3 bases are TGTGCCAGCAGCTTAACAAGGACTTCCCAGGCGGGCAATCAGCCCCAGCATTTT. The whole variable domain, filled in from reference TRBV7-3 and TRBJ1-5, reads GAGVSQTPSNKVTEKGKYVELRCDPISGHTALYWYRQSLGQGPEFLIYFQGTGAADDSGLPNDRFFAVRPEGSVSTLKIQRTERGDSAVYLCASSLTRTSQAGNQPQHFGDGTRLSIL.

The chain uses TRBV10-3 and TRBJ1-5; D is perhaps TRBD1 (5 bases). Germline lookup yields CDR1 ENHRY and CDR2 SYGVKD. Trimming removed 3 bases from V and 7 bases from J, with 10 bases in between. This CDR3 comprises 13 residues. CDR3 in amino acids: CAISDGGGQPQHF. CDR3 nucleotide sequence: TGTGCCATCAGTGACGGGGGGGGGCAGCCCCAGCATTTT.

The chain employs TRBV4-2 and TRBJ2-7; TRBD2 matches 7 bases. Trimming cost V 0 bases and J 1 base; bases outside gene matches: 6. The CDR3 runs to 16 residues. CDR1 is LGHNA, CDR2 YNFKEQ, per germline. CDR3 residues: CASSQDLVGGSYEQYF. The DNA for the CDR3 is TGTGCCAGCAGCCAAGATTTAGTCGGGGGGTCCTACGAGCAGTACTTC.

This chain uses TRBV19 with TRBJ2-1; 8 bases map to TRBD2. Germline V gives CDR1 LNHDA, CDR2 SQIVND (reference sequence). Trimming took 5 bases from V and 8 from J; bases not matched to a gene: 11. The CDR3 has 15 residues. In DNA form, the CDR3 reads TGTGCCAGTAGTCAGGCGGGGGGCCGAATGGATGAGCAGTTCTTC. Translation gives CASSQAGGRMDEQFF. Combining the CDR3 with reference TRBV19 and TRBJ2-1 gives the whole variable domain DGGITQSPKYLFRKEGQNVTLSCEQNLNHDAMYWYRQDPGQGLRLIYYSQIVNDFQKGDIAEGYSVSREKKESFPLTVTSAQKNPTAFYLCASSQAGGRMDEQFFGPGTRLTVL.

This chain uses TRBV5-6 with TRBJ2-7, with D possibly matching TRBD1 (6 bases). The CDR3 contains 15 residues. Germline V gene lookup returns CDR1 SGHDT and CDR2 YYEEEE. With 4 bases removed from V and 2 bases from J, the gap between germline ends came to 16 bases. CDR3: CASSVAFGGPYEQYF. In nucleotides, the CDR3 is TGTGCCAGCAGCGTAGCTTTTGGGGGCCCCTACGAGCAGTACTTC.

The chain links TRBV30 to TRBJ1-4; TRBD1 matches at 7 bases. CDR3 length: 13 residues. The V and J ends lost 4 bases and 8 bases, in that order; junction bases with no gene match: 7. Germline V gene sequence: CDR1 GTSNPN, CDR2 SVGIG (reference sequence). The CDR3 coding sequence is TGTGCCTGGACTAGACAGGGACCCGAAAAACTGTTTTTT. It is translated as CAWTRQGPEKLFF. Combining the CDR3 with reference TRBV30 and TRBJ1-4 gives the whole variable domain SQTIHQWPATLVQPVGSPLSLECTVEGTSNPNLYWYRQAAGRGLQLLFYSVGIGQISSEVPQNLSASRPQDRQFILSSKKLLLSDSGFYLCAWTRQGPEKLFFGSGTQLSVL.

The V call is TRBV19, the J call TRBJ2-5, with a tentative D call TRBD1 (5 bases). Trimming cost V 7 bases and J 2 bases, with 14 bases left between them. Germline values: CDR1 LNHDA, CDR2 SQIVND (reference sequence). The CDR3 contains 14 residues. This CDR3 is CASKRTGAQETQYF. DNA of the CDR3: TGTGCCAGTAAACGTACAGGTGCTCAAGAGACCCAGTACTTC.

This clone has only one observation. The chain is built from TRBV27 and TRBJ2-7; TRBD1 matches at 8 bases. The V segment lost 7 bases and the J segment 2 bases; nucleotides outside the gene matches: 13. This CDR3 region has 16 residues. Looked up from germline, CDR1 is MNHEY and CDR2 is SMNVEV (reference sequence). CDR3 DNA: TGTGCCAGCAACCGGCGCCCAGGGGGCGAAGCCTACGAGCAGTACTTC. It yields the protein CASNRRPGGEAYEQYF.

DNA of the CDR3: TGTGCCAGCATAGACCCGGCTAGCTACGAGCAGTACTTC. Amino acid sequence: CASIDPASYEQYF. This chain connects TRBV2 to TRBJ2-7; D is unresolved. Germline values: CDR1 SNHLY, CDR2 FYNNEI. The CDR3 has 13 residues. V dropped 7 bases and J dropped 3 bases, with 13 bases sitting between them.

V usage is TRBV4-1 and J usage is TRBJ2-7; D gene unclear. Germline-derived CDR1 and CDR2 are MGHRA and YSYEKL. Deletions cut 0 bases from V and 1 base from J, with 4 bases between. CDR3 length: 13 amino acids. CDR3 DNA sequence: TGCGCCAGCAGCCAAGAAGCTTCCTACGAGCAGTACTTC. This translates into CASSQEASYEQYF.

This clone came up a few times. J is TRBJ1-5 and V is TRBV2; D unresolved. The germline V and J ends were trimmed by 5 bases and 1 base, with 12 bases remaining between them. This CDR3 spans 15 amino acids. Germline CDR1 reads SNHLY; CDR2 reads FYNNEI. CDR3 coding DNA: TGTGCCAGCAGTTTAGACACTCGAAGCAATCAGCCCCAGCATTTT. Amino acids: CASSLDTRSNQPQHF. Using reference TRBV2 and TRBJ1-5 for the parts outside the CDR3, the full variable domain is EPEVTQTPSHQVTQMGQEVILRCVPISNHLYFYWYRQILGQKVEFLVSFYNNEISEKSEIFDDQFSVERPDGSNFTLKIRSTKLEDSAMYFCASSLDTRSNQPQHFGDGTRLSIL.

The CDR3 reads CASIGQRIAGNTGELFF. CDR3 DNA sequence: TGTGCCAGCATTGGTCAGAGGATTGCGGGGAACACCGGGGAGCTGTTTTTT. The genes are TRBV28 and TRBJ2-2; possible D gene TRBD2, 5 bases. The CDR3 extends over 17 amino acids. Trimming pared 7 bases from V and 1 base from J, leaving 19 bases between. Germline CDR1 reads MDHEN; CDR2 reads SYDVKM.

With respect to this clone: The sample holds other DNA sequences that translate to the same CDR3. The chain joins TRBV18 to TRBJ2-2; D remains unclear. The CDR3 has 11 residues. The ends were cut back, 3 bases at V and 6 bases at J, with 2 bases in the middle. The V gene's germline CDR1 is KGHSH and CDR2 LQKENI. The CDR3 coding sequence is TGTGCCAGCTCACCCGCCGGGGAGCTGTTTTTT. It translates to CASSPAGELFF.

This sequence joins TRBV2 and TRBJ1-2, with D possibly matching TRBD1 (5 bases). The germline V gene encodes CDR1 SNHLY and CDR2 FYNNEI. This CDR3 is 14 amino acids long. With 2 bases removed from V and 3 bases from J, the gap between germline ends came to 10 bases. CDR3 sequence: CASSERGVYYGYTF. The CDR3 nucleotides read TGTGCCAGCAGTGAAAGAGGGGTTTACTATGGCTACACCTTC.